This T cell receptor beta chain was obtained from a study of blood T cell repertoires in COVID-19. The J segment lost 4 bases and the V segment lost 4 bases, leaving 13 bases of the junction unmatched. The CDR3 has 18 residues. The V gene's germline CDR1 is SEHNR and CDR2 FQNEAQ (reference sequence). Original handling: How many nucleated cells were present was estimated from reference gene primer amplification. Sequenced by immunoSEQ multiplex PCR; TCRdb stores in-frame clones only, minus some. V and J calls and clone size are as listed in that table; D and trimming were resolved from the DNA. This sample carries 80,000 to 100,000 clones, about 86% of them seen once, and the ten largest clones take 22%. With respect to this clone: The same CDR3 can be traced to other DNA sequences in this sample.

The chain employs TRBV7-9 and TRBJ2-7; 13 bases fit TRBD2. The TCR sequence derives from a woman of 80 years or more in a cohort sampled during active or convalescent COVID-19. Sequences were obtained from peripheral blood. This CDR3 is CASSSYIGLAGAAYEQYF. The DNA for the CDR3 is TGTGCCAGCAGCTCTTACATCGGACTAGCGGGAGCGGCTTACGAGCAGTACTTC.